This passage covers 28 T cell receptor beta chains from one sample sequenced in a study of blood T cell repertoires in COVID-19. Libraries were prepared by immunoSEQ multiplex PCR; TCRdb keeps only in-frame clonotypes and omits some of them. This sample has around 270,000 clones, with about 88% found just once. The sample taken for sequencing was peripheral blood. Source of these receptors: a man aged 55 to 69 who had recovered from COVID-19.

The chain uses TRBV6-5 and TRBJ1-1, with 9 bases that match TRBD1. Germline CDR1 MNHEY, CDR2 SVGAGI. J was trimmed by 3 bases and V by 6 bases; bases with no gene match: 2. CDR3 length: 13 amino acids. The DNA for the CDR3 is TGTGCCAGCAGGACAGGGGGGGACACTGAAGCTTTCTTT. Residues: CASRTGGDTEAFF.

This rearrangement joins TRBV14 to TRBJ1-2; tentative D call: TRBD1 (5 bases). CDR3 size: 14 residues. The germline V gene encodes CDR1 SGHDN and CDR2 FVKESK. Trimming stripped 1 base from V and 6 bases from J, with 12 bases between. CDR3 in amino acids: CASSQGQGGNGYTF. In DNA, the CDR3 is TGTGCCAGCAGCCAAGGTCAGGGCGGGAATGGCTACACCTTC.

This clone was seen more than once but under ten times. This sequence joins TRBV3-1 (or the pseudogene TRBV3-2) and TRBJ2-7; TRBD1 matches at 7 bases. The V gene end was trimmed by 3 bases and the J gene end by 7 bases; junction bases not matched to a gene: 3. The CDR3 covers 12 residues. Looked up from germline, CDR1 is LGHDT and CDR2 is YNNKEL (reference sequence). The CDR3 region is CASSQTGREQYF. The DNA for the CDR3 is TGTGCCAGCAGCCAGACAGGGCGAGAGCAGTACTTC.

J is TRBJ2-1 and V is TRBV3-1 (or the pseudogene TRBV3-2); 8 bases map to TRBD2. J was trimmed by 3 bases and V by 1 base; bases with no gene match: 8. Germline assignment: CDR1 LGHDT and CDR2 YNNKEL (reference sequence). This CDR3 is 17 amino acids long. CDR3 bases: TGTGCCAGCAGCCAAGTGACAGCGGGGGACATCTACAATGAGCAGTTCTTC. Translation gives CASSQVTAGDIYNEQFF.

The chain has TRBV11-2 and TRBJ1-1; the D gene is possibly TRBD1 (5 bases). The ends were cut back, 5 bases at V and 1 base at J, with 11 bases in the middle. Germline-derived CDR1 and CDR2 are SGHAT and FQNNGV. The CDR3 loop spans 14 amino acids. Here the CDR3 reads CASSMRGQNTEAFF. In nucleotides, the CDR3 is TGTGCCAGCAGCATGAGAGGACAGAACACTGAAGCTTTCTTT.

This clone was picked up one time. The gene calls are TRBV6-2 or TRBV6-3 and TRBJ2-1; no clear D. CDR3 length equals 16 residues. V lost 6 bases, J lost 5 bases, and 20 bases lay in between. Germline lookup yields CDR1 MNHEY and CDR2 SVGEGT. The CDR3 bases are TGTGCCAGCAGCCTTACTACTACGTTCACTCACAATGAGCAGTTCTTC. It specifies CASSLTTTFTHNEQFF.

The chain couples TRBV7-3 to TRBJ2-3, with 13 nucleotides matching TRBD2. This CDR3 contains 17 residues. Germline V lookup: CDR1 SGHTA, CDR2 FQGTGA. V dropped 4 bases and J dropped 6; count of bases not matched to a gene: 10. CDR3 nucleotides: TGTGCCAGCAGCTCGACTAGCGGGGGGCCTGGTGCGGATACGCAGTATTTT. Its translation is CASSSTSGGPGADTQYF.

The rearrangement links TRBV30 to TRBJ1-3; 7 bases agree with TRBD1. V shed 1 base, J shed 0 bases, and the junction held 6 bases outside the gene matches. Germline values: CDR1 GTSNPN, CDR2 SVGIG (reference sequence). This CDR3 spans 16 amino acids. The CDR3 spells CAWSGLSGGSGNTIYF. The CDR3 nucleotides read TGTGCCTGGAGTGGTCTTTCAGGGGGCTCTGGAAACACCATATATTTT. The entire variable domain, with the rest obtained from reference TRBV30 and TRBJ1-3, is as follows: SQTIHQWPATLVQPVGSPLSLECTVEGTSNPNLYWYRQAAGRGLQLLFYSVGIGQISSEVPQNLSASRPQDRQFILSSKKLLLSDSGFYLCAWSGLSGGSGNTIYFGEGSWLTVV.

In nucleotides, the CDR3 is TGTGCCAGCAGTTACAGACAGGGCCTTGGCTACACCTTC. It is translated as CASSYRQGLGYTF. The J gene is TRBJ1-2, the V gene TRBV6-5; TRBD1 matches at 7 bases. Trimming took 2 bases from V and 7 from J; bases not matched to a gene: 4. CDR3 length equals 13 residues. CDR1 and CDR2 from the germline V gene are MNHEY and SVGAGI.

The gene calls are TRBV4-1 and TRBJ2-3; TRBD1 aligns across 9 bases. V trimming: 2 bases; J trimming: 2 bases; junction bases outside the gene matches: 11. The CDR3 totals 18 residues. The germline V gene encodes CDR1 MGHRA and CDR2 YSYEKL. CDR3 sequence (DNA): TGCGCCAGCAGCCAATTCGGGGTGGACAGGGGCCCCACAGATACGCAGTATTTT. It is translated as CASSQFGVDRGPTDTQYF.

V gene TRBV19 combines with J gene TRBJ2-3; 7 nucleotides align to TRBD2. The ends lost 4 bases at V and 2 bases at J; junction bases unmatched: 3. The CDR3 covers 14 residues. Germline V lookup: CDR1 LNHDA, CDR2 SQIVND (reference sequence). The CDR3 DNA sequence: TGTGCCAGTAGTAAGCGGGGAGTCACAGATACGCAGTATTTT. Protein product: CASSKRGVTDTQYF.

This chain uses TRBV10-3 with TRBJ1-1, with D possibly being TRBD1 (5 bases). V was cut by 4 bases and J by 1 base, with 7 bases left in between. There are 13 residues in the CDR3. Germline loops: CDR1 ENHRY, CDR2 SYGVKD. CDR3 sequence: CAISGGENTEAFF. In nucleotides, the CDR3 is TGTGCCATCAGTGGGGGGGAGAACACTGAAGCTTTCTTT.

The chain couples TRBV14 to TRBJ2-1, with 12 bases fitting TRBD2. The CDR3 consists of 16 residues. With V trimmed by 4 bases and J by 7 bases, 8 bases remained unmatched. Germline V CDR1 and CDR2: SGHDN, FVKESK. CDR3 loop: CASSPALAGGRNEQFF. As DNA, the CDR3 is TGTGCCAGCAGCCCTGCGCTAGCGGGGGGGCGAAATGAGCAGTTCTTC.

The chain carries TRBV11-3 and TRBJ2-3; 7 nucleotides line up with TRBD2. The CDR3 contains 14 residues. The trim removed 2 bases at V and 9 bases at J, leaving 8 bases unmatched. CDR1 and CDR2 from the germline V gene are SGHNT and YENEEA. The CDR3 bases are TGTGCCAGCAGCTTACGCGGGATGGGAGGGACGCAGTATTTT. Protein sequence: CASSLRGMGGTQYF.

J is TRBJ2-7 and V is TRBV7-8; D not resolved. V was trimmed by 8 bases and J by 2 bases, leaving 10 bases between them. The CDR3 has 12 residues. Germline V gene data show CDR1 as SGHVS and CDR2 as FQNEAQ. CDR3 DNA sequence: TGTGCCAGCGGGCAAAGTCCCTACGAGCAGTACTTC. Translating it yields CASGQSPYEQYF.

This clone was found once. The gene calls are TRBV12-3 or TRBV12-4 and TRBJ2-7, with no clear D. With 3 bases removed from V and 5 bases from J, the gap between germline ends came to 5 bases. The CDR3 is 11 amino acids. In DNA, the CDR3 is TGTGCCAGCAGTTTGTTAGACGAGCAGTACTTC. It yields the protein CASSLLDEQYF.

The count of this clone is one. The CDR3 nucleotides read TGTGCCAGCAGCAAAGGCGGGGTGGCCCCAGGGGGCGGGAACTATGGCTACACCTTC. This translates into CASSKGGVAPGGGNYGYTF. The chain employs TRBV21-1 and TRBJ1-2; the tabulated D call, TRBD1, remains unverified against the DNA. TRBV21-1 is termed a pseudogene. The CDR3 contains 19 residues.

J is TRBJ1-1 and V is TRBV19; 7 bases agree with TRBD1. J was trimmed by 3 bases and V by 7 bases; bases with no gene match: 8. This CDR3 has 14 residues. CDR1 and CDR2 from the germline V gene are LNHDA and SQIVND (reference sequence). CDR3 DNA: TGTGCCAGTACCCGGACAGGTTGGGACACTGAAGCTTTCTTT. This sequence encodes CASTRTGWDTEAFF.

The chain links TRBV5-4 to TRBJ1-2; 10 nucleotides agree with TRBD1. The CDR3 covers 16 residues. In germline, CDR1 is SGHNT, CDR2 YYREEE (reference sequence). Germline trimming cut 2 bases from V and 2 bases from J; bases unmatched to any gene: 6. CDR3 amino acids: CASSFPRDRGNYGYTF. The CDR3 DNA is TGTGCCAGCAGCTTCCCCCGGGACAGGGGAAACTATGGCTACACCTTC. Together with reference TRBV5-4 and TRBJ1-2, the CDR3 gives the full variable domain: ETGVTQSPTHLIKTRGQQVTLRCSSQSGHNTVSWYQQALGQGPQFIFQYYREEENGRGNFPPRFSGLQFPNYSSELNVNALELDDSALYLCASSFPRDRGNYGYTFGSGTRLTVV.

The chain has TRBV9 and TRBJ2-7; 8 bases map to TRBD1. The length of the CDR3 is 15 residues. Losses at the gene ends were 3 bases for V and 1 base for J; bases not matched to a gene: 6. Germline lookup yields CDR1 SGDLS and CDR2 YYNGEE. The CDR3 DNA reads as TGTGCCAGCAGCGCAACAGGGGGTAGTTCCTACGAGCAGTACTTC. It encodes CASSATGGSSYEQYF. The full variable domain, completed using reference TRBV9 and TRBJ2-7, is DSGVTQTPKHLITATGQRVTLRCSPRSGDLSVYWYQQSLDQGLQFLIQYYNGEERAKGNILERFSAQQFPDLHSELNLSSLELGDSALYFCASSATGGSSYEQYFGPGTRLTVT.

Only one count was recorded for this clone. This chain uses TRBV7-8 with TRBJ2-1, with TRBD2 identical over 11 bases. Per germline, CDR1 SGHVS and CDR2 FQNEAQ. V trimming: 2 bases; J trimming: 0 bases; junction bases outside the gene matches: 9. CDR3 length equals 19 residues. CDR3 in amino acids: CASSLFASGRLSSYNEQFF. The CDR3 nucleotides are TGTGCCAGCAGCTTATTTGCTAGCGGGAGGTTGAGCTCCTACAATGAGCAGTTCTTC.

The chain is built from TRBV5-6 and TRBJ2-1, with 11 positions matching TRBD2. V lost 4 bases and J lost 0; bases outside the gene matches: 9. Per the germline V gene, CDR1 is SGHDT and CDR2 is YYEEEE. This CDR3 comprises 18 residues. In nucleotides, the CDR3 is TGTGCCAGCAGCGGGCTAGCGGGGGGCCTGAGCTCCTACAATGAGCAGTTCTTC. Translated, it gives CASSGLAGGLSSYNEQFF.

This sequence joins TRBV7-9 and TRBJ2-3; possible D gene TRBD1, 5 bases. Per germline, CDR1 SEHNR and CDR2 FQNEAQ (reference sequence). CDR3 size: 15 residues. V lost 6 bases and J lost 0, with 13 bases in between. CDR3 DNA: TGTGCCAGCAGTAATGGACAATCTAGCACAGATACGCAGTATTTT. It encodes CASSNGQSSTDTQYF.

The V call is TRBV5-1, the J call TRBJ2-1, with D perhaps TRBD2 (6 bases). Trimming took 4 bases from V and 10 from J, leaving 18 bases between them. Germline V gene sequence: CDR1 SGHRS, CDR2 YFSETQ. The CDR3 has 14 residues. CDR3 residues: CASSLGTPKGEQFF. The CDR3 coding sequence is TGCGCCAGCAGCCTCGGGACTCCCAAAGGAGAGCAGTTCTTC.

The CDR3 spells CASSLVEGAFQPQHF. CDR3 sequence (DNA): TGTGCCAGCAGCCTAGTGGAGGGCGCGTTTCAGCCCCAGCATTTT. The rearrangement joins TRBV7-8 to TRBJ1-5, with no clear D. Germline CDR1 reads SGHVS; CDR2 reads FQNEAQ. Trimming left V 5 bases short and J 6 bases short, with 17 bases between. CDR3 length equals 15 residues.

In this sample, this clone turned up once. Germline is not matched at one junction end, which may reflect a read error. The DNA of the CDR3 is TGTGCTAGCAGTGTATCAGGGGGTCAAGAGACCCAGTACTTC. Amino acids: CASSVSGGQETQYF. The V gene is TRBV7-7, the J gene TRBJ2-5; 7 bases are shared with TRBD1. The CDR3 is made up of 14 amino acids. The V gene's germline CDR1 is SSHAT and CDR2 FNYEAQ (reference sequence).

This rearrangement joins TRBV19 to TRBJ2-7; no definite D call. Germline V gene lookup returns CDR1 LNHDA and CDR2 SQIVND (reference sequence). V was clipped by 4 bases and J by 5 bases, with 9 bases between them. This CDR3 spans 12 amino acids. The CDR3 region is CASSRARNEQYF. The CDR3 coding sequence is TGTGCCAGTAGTAGAGCGCGGAACGAGCAGTACTTC.

The CDR3 is CASSPSPGLAYNEQFF. Written as DNA, the CDR3 is TGCGCCAGCAGCCCCTCCCCGGGACTAGCCTACAATGAGCAGTTCTTC. The chain links TRBV5-1 to TRBJ2-1; 8 bases are shared with TRBD2. The junction had 8 bases not matched to a gene; V was cut back by 4 bases and J by 2 bases. CDR3 size: 16 residues. The germline V gene encodes CDR1 SGHRS and CDR2 YFSETQ. The variable domain in full, completed from reference TRBV5-1 and TRBJ2-1, reads KAGVTQTPRYLIKTRGQQVTLSCSPISGHRSVSWYQQTPGQGLQFLFEYFSETQRNKGNFPGRFSGRQFSNSRSEMNVSTLELGDSALYLCASSPSPGLAYNEQFFGPGTRLTVL.